The source of this TCR beta chain is a study of T-cell reconstitution after alpha-beta-depleted transplantation in children. Findings of the study overall: Roughly two months post-transplant, alpha-beta T cells reportedly originated from several hundred graft clones that had expanded.

This clonotype was recorded a few times. The antigen is not known. A library of TCRbeta sequences, prepared with unique molecular identifiers, was generated. TCRdb fed the PCR reads into MiXCR, producing one record per CDR3 protein. The sample holds roughly 200,000 distinct CDR3 sequences; roughly 8.1% are singletons and the top ten take under 40%. The CDR3 runs 15 residues. Germline CDR1 and CDR2: SGHDT and YYEEEE. With 2 bases removed from V and 5 bases from J, the gap between germline ends came to 16 bases. Sequenced here: PBMCs, mostly from graft donor cells, sampled 360 days after TCRalphabeta/CD19-depleted stem cell transplant. The chain recombines TRBV5-6 with TRBJ2-5; D possibly corresponds to TRBD2 (6 bases). The TCR comes from a male patient aged 2 to 9 who had a stem cell transplant for acute myeloid leukemia, so the T cells may come from the graft donor. Here the CDR3 DNA reads TGTGCCAGCAGCTTTTTTCGCGGGGAGGAGGAGACCCAGTACTTC. Encoded protein: CASSFFRGEEETQYF.